Listed below are T cell receptor beta chains from one sample, sequenced in a study of OX40 agonist ivuxolimab in advanced cancers. TCRdb's copy holds only in-frame clones and misses some; the assay was immunoSEQ multiplex PCR. The table includes about 48,000 clones, about 81% detected once. The sequenced sample was CD4+ or CD8+ T cells sorted from blood, obtained in a trial of the OX40 agonist ivuxolimab. The receptors come from an adult with an advanced solid tumor such as melanoma, head and neck, liver or kidney cancer. The CDR3 runs from the conserved cysteine through the conserved F or W. The D gene is left open where the match is weak. Only part of the rows carry a size: once, few, many, or a class if the clone is expanded.

D gene,clone size,J gene,V gene,CDR3 length,CDR3 DNA,CDR3 protein
TRBD1,.,TRBJ2-2,TRBV29-1,15,TGCAGCGGGGGAGGGACAGGGGCCAACACCGGGGAGCTGTTTTTT,CSGGGTGANTGELFF
TRBD1,.,TRBJ2-3,TRBV5-1,16,TGCGCCAGCAGCTTCCCCGGGACAGGGGGAGAAGATACGCAGTATTTT,CASSFPGTGGEDTQYF
TRBD2,.,TRBJ2-7,TRBV7-9,17,TGTGCCAGCGAGGTTCTAGCGGGAGGAGGGGCAACCTACGAGCAGTACTTC,CASEVLAGGGATYEQYF
TRBD1,once,TRBJ2-1,TRBV13,13,TGTGCCAGCAGTCCAGGACAGGGCAATGAGCAGTTCTTC,CASSPGQGNEQFF
.,.,TRBJ1-1,TRBV19,15,TGTGCCAGTAGTATAGGGTACAGCAGCCCCACTGAAGCTTTCTTT,CASSIGYSSPTEAFF
.,.,TRBJ2-5,TRBV6-1,12,TGTGCCAGCAGTGTCTTCCAAGAGACCCAGTACTTC,CASSVFQETQYF
.,.,TRBJ2-7,TRBV6-5,14,TGTGCCAGCAGTTTTACAGGCCGATCCTACGAGCAGTACTTC,CASSFTGRSYEQYF
.,once,TRBJ1-2,TRBV6-1,15,TGTGCCAGCAGCCCGGTGGCAGGGACCGACTATGGCTACACCTTC,CASSPVAGTDYGYTF
.,few,TRBJ1-6,TRBV10-1,14,TGCGCCAGCAGTGAAGGGACCAGAGGTTCACCCCTCCACTTT,CASSEGTRGSPLHF
.,.,TRBJ1-5,TRBV7-8,13,TGTGCCAGCAGCTTTTCGGGGAGTCAGCCCCAGCATTTT,CASSFSGSQPQHF
TRBD2,.,TRBJ2-3,TRBV7-7,15,TGTGCCAGCAGCTTAGGCCTAGCGGGAACAGATACGCAGTATTTT,CASSLGLAGTDTQYF
.,.,TRBJ1-2,TRBV6-6,13,TGTGCCAGCAGTTACTCCACTAACTATGGCTACACCTTC,CASSYSTNYGYTF
.,.,TRBJ2-5,TRBV10-1,13,TGCGCCAGCAGTGATGGGTCTTGGGAGACCCAGTACTTC,CASSDGSWETQYF
.,.,TRBJ2-3,TRBV5-4,15,TGTGCCAGCAGCTTGGGACAAGACTCACCGGGTACGCAGTATTTT,CASSLGQDSPGTQYF
.,.,TRBJ2-3,TRBV29-1,14,TGCAGCGTTGAACACCCGCCTAGCACAGATACGCAGTATTTT,CSVEHPPSTDTQYF
.,.,TRBJ1-1,TRBV7-9,14,TGTGCCAGCAGCTCGCCCCCAGGTCTTGTTGAAGCTTTCTTT,CASSSPPGLVEAFF
TRBD1,.,TRBJ2-5,TRBV5-1,16,TGCGCCAGCAGCCCAGGACAGGGGGTCGGCGGAGAGACCCAGTACTTC,CASSPGQGVGGETQYF
TRBD1,.,TRBJ1-5,TRBV19,16,TGTGCCAGTAGTATCCAACAGGGGGCGCGGGGTCAGCCCCAGCATTTT,CASSIQQGARGQPQHF
.,.,TRBJ2-1,TRBV5-8,15,TGTGCCAGCAGCTTGAGAGGACAGCCCTACAATGAGCAGTTCTTC,CASSLRGQPYNEQFF
TRBD2,.,TRBJ2-7,TRBV5-1,14,TGCGCCAGCAGCCCGAGCGGGAGTGGGTACGAGCAGTACTTC,CASSPSGSGYEQYF
TRBD2,.,TRBJ2-1,TRBV9,15,TGTGCCAGCAAGGGAGGGAGCGGGGAATACAATGAGCAGTTCTTC,CASKGGSGEYNEQFF
.,.,TRBJ2-6,TRBV4-1,16,TGCGCCAGCAGCCAAGCCTTGGGCTCTGGGGCCAACGTCCTGACTTTC,CASSQALGSGANVLTF
.,.,TRBJ1-5,TRBV5-6,17,TGTGCCAGCAGCTCATTAGGGGAGCCAAATAGCAATCAGCCCCAGCATTTT,CASSSLGEPNSNQPQHF
.,once,TRBJ2-3,TRBV29-1,12,TGCAGCGTCGTCTACCAGTTCGATACGCAGTATTTT,CSVVYQFDTQYF
.,few,TRBJ2-3,TRBV18,13,TGTGCCAGCTCACCACCGGTCACAGATACGCAGTATTTT,CASSPPVTDTQYF
.,.,TRBJ2-3,TRBV15,15,TGTGCCACCAGCAGACCGCGACAGAGCACAGATACGCAGTATTTT,CATSRPRQSTDTQYF
.,once,TRBJ1-6,TRBV18,13,TGTGCCAGCTCCTCGGACAGCAATTCACCCCTCCACTTT,CASSSDSNSPLHF
.,.,TRBJ1-2,TRBV7-8,14,TGTGCCAGCAGCTTAGTTCGGGTCGAGCGGGGCTACACCTTC,CASSLVRVERGYTF
.,.,TRBJ2-3,TRBV4-3,15,TGCGCCAGCAGCCAAGATTACGGCAGCACAGATACGCAGTATTTT,CASSQDYGSTDTQYF
.,.,TRBJ1-2,TRBV4-1,13,TGCGCCAGCAGCCAACATTCCGGTGGGGGCTACACCTTC,CASSQHSGGGYTF
TRBD1,.,TRBJ1-6,TRBV6-5,16,TGTGCCAGCAGTTGGGACAGAAGCTCCTATAATTCACCCCTCCACTTT,CASSWDRSSYNSPLHF
TRBD1,once,TRBJ1-4,TRBV5-1,16,TGCGCCAGCAGCGGCGACAGGGGGGCAACTAATGAAAAACTGTTTTTT,CASSGDRGATNEKLFF
.,.,TRBJ2-7,TRBV19,18,TGTGCCAGTAGTAACAATCCCTCTGGGGCCTCTTCGGGCTACGAGCAGTACTTC,CASSNNPSGASSGYEQYF
.,.,TRBJ2-3,TRBV18,15,TGTGCCAGCTCACCCCGGCACAGCAGCACAGATACGCAGTATTTT,CASSPRHSSTDTQYF
TRBD1,.,TRBJ2-1,TRBV10-3,12,TGTGCCATCAGTGAGCCTGACAGGGCGCAGTTCTTC,CAISEPDRAQFF
.,.,TRBJ2-7,TRBV12-5,11,TGTGCTAGTGGTACGACCTACGAGCAGTACTTC,CASGTTYEQYF
.,.,TRBJ2-7,TRBV28,14,TGTGCCAGTCATACACCGGGACAAATCTACGAGCAGTACTTC,CASHTPGQIYEQYF
.,.,TRBJ1-1,TRBV6-1,13,TGTGCCAGCAGCTCCCAGGAGGGGGGGAAAGCTTTCTTT,CASSSQEGGKAFF